Each of the 23 T cell receptor beta chains below was sequenced from the same sample in a study of cytomegalovirus exposure and HLA in healthy donors. Use of 60 Vbeta and 13 Jbeta primers characterized the PCR. Here immunoSEQ multiplex PCR was the method, and the copy in TCRdb shows in-frame clones only, minus some. Of 160,000 or so clones detected, 75% to 85% appear once; the ten largest clones hold about 10%. Input material: PBMCs. These receptors were obtained from a man aged 50 or older in good health and CMV-seropositive.

This chain uses TRBV18 with TRBJ1-2; 8 nucleotides match TRBD1. Losses at the gene ends were 1 base for V and 6 bases for J; bases not matched to a gene: 7. Germline assignment: CDR1 KGHSH and CDR2 LQKENI. The CDR3 is 15 residues long. The CDR3 spells CASSPRGQDGDGYTF. The CDR3 DNA reads as TGTGCCAGCTCACCACGGGGACAGGATGGGGATGGCTACACCTTC.

The rearrangement links TRBV6-5 to TRBJ2-5; TRBD2 matches 11 bases. V shed 3 bases and J 4 bases; nucleotides not matched to a gene: 4. Germline CDR1 and CDR2: MNHEY and SVGAGI. The CDR3 extends over 15 amino acids. CDR3 nucleotides: TGTGCCAGCAGTTATAGCGGGGGGGCGTTAGAGACCCAGTACTTC. This gives the protein CASSYSGGALETQYF.

The chain couples TRBV7-6 to TRBJ1-1; D gene uncertain. The CDR3 has 13 amino acids. Germline values: CDR1 SGHVS, CDR2 FNYEAQ. V was shortened by 2 bases and J by 0 bases, with 4 bases between the two germline ends. In DNA, the CDR3 is TGTGCCAGCAGCTTATCATTGAACACTGAAGCTTTCTTT. It specifies CASSLSLNTEAFF.

The chain combines TRBV13 with TRBJ2-7; 9 bases map to TRBD2. The length of the CDR3 is 16 residues. CDR1 PRHDT and CDR2 FYEKMQ come from the germline V gene (reference sequence). Germline trimming cut 2 bases from V and 7 bases from J; bases unmatched to any gene: 12. The CDR3 DNA sequence: TGTGCCAGCAGCTTACTTATGACTAGCGGAGTCCTAGAGCAGTACTTC. Its protein product is CASSLLMTSGVLEQYF.

The chain couples TRBV4-3 to TRBJ2-2; perhaps TRBD2 as D (7 bases). V gave up 1 base and J gave up 3 bases, with 18 bases separating them. Germline V gene lookup returns CDR1 LGHNA and CDR2 YSLEER. CDR3 length: 18 amino acids. The CDR3 DNA is TGCGCCAGCAGCCAAGGCCCGAGGGGGGGGGCCGACACCGGGGAGCTGTTTTTT. Translating gives CASSQGPRGGADTGELFF.

The V call is TRBV19, the J call TRBJ2-6, with 10 bases aligning to TRBD1. The V and J ends lost 5 bases and 0 bases, in that order; junction bases with no gene match: 4. The CDR3 sequence is 17 residues long. Germline V gives CDR1 LNHDA, CDR2 SQIVND (reference sequence). Here the CDR3 reads CASSPGTGDSGANVLTF. In nucleotides, the CDR3 is TGTGCCAGTAGTCCCGGGACAGGGGACTCTGGGGCCAACGTCCTGACTTTC.

The chain has TRBV5-1 and TRBJ2-7; perhaps TRBD1 as D (6 bases). The length of the CDR3 is 14 residues. Per germline, CDR1 SGHRS and CDR2 YFSETQ. V lost 4 bases and J 0 bases, leaving 11 bases between the germline ends. The CDR3 here is CASSTRDISYEQYF. The CDR3 DNA is TGCGCCAGCAGCACCCGGGACATCTCCTACGAGCAGTACTTC. Looking up the rest from reference TRBV5-1 and TRBJ2-7 gives the full variable domain: KAGVTQTPRYLIKTRGQQVTLSCSPISGHRSVSWYQQTPGQGLQFLFEYFSETQRNKGNFPGRFSGRQFSNSRSEMNVSTLELGDSALYLCASSTRDISYEQYFGPGTRLTVT.

The chain uses TRBV6-5 and TRBJ1-1; D ambiguous. The V end was cut by 2 bases, the J end by 1 base, with 8 bases between. This CDR3 spans 14 amino acids. Germline CDR1 reads MNHEY; CDR2 reads SVGAGI. The CDR3 region is CASSYRSGNTEAFF. The CDR3 DNA sequence: TGTGCCAGCAGTTACCGTTCCGGGAACACTGAAGCTTTCTTT.

This clone appeared once. The rearrangement uses TRBV28 and TRBJ2-1; the match to TRBD2 covers 10 bases. V gave up 3 bases and J gave up 6 bases; unmatched junction bases: 5. Germline CDR1 MDHEN, CDR2 SYDVKM. This CDR3 spans 15 amino acids. In nucleotides, the CDR3 is TGTGCCAGCAGTTTGCCTAGCGGGGGTGGCAATGAGCAGTTCTTC. Its protein is CASSLPSGGGNEQFF.

J is TRBJ2-7 and V is TRBV4-3; 9 bases are a match to TRBD2. The J segment lost 0 bases and the V segment lost 5 bases, leaving 5 bases of the junction unmatched. Germline loops: CDR1 LGHNA, CDR2 YSLEER. The CDR3 runs 15 residues. CDR3 DNA: TGCGCCAGCAGCAAATGGACTAGCGTCTCCTACGAGCAGTACTTC. Translating it yields CASSKWTSVSYEQYF.

This chain joins TRBV7-2 and TRBJ2-7; possible D gene TRBD1, 7 bases. Germline CDR1 is SGHTA and CDR2 is FQGNSA. The CDR3 totals 12 residues. The ends were cut back, 10 bases at V and 0 bases at J, with 10 bases in the middle. CDR3 in DNA: TGTGCCACAGGGGGGATCTCCTACGAGCAGTACTTC. As protein: CATGGISYEQYF.

This clone has only a few counts. This rearrangement joins TRBV7-2 to TRBJ2-3, with a tentative D call TRBD1 (5 bases). In germline, CDR1 is SGHTA, CDR2 FQGNSA. Trimming stripped 3 bases from V and 1 base from J, with 5 bases between. CDR3 length: 13 amino acids. CDR3 in DNA: TGTGCCAGCAGCTTCAGGGGCACAGATACGCAGTATTTT. It encodes CASSFRGTDTQYF.

The genes are TRBV6-1 and TRBJ2-1; the D gene is possibly TRBD2 (6 bases). From germline, CDR1 is MNHNS and CDR2 SASEGT. V dropped 6 bases and J dropped 2 bases, with 8 bases sitting between them. This CDR3 is built from 13 residues. The DNA for the CDR3 is TGTGCCAGCAGCCTAGCGACCTACAATGAGCAGTTCTTC. Its protein is CASSLATYNEQFF.

The table lists this clone with a count of one. The chain has TRBV7-2 and TRBJ2-5, with D hard to call. The ends were cut back, 1 base at V and 6 bases at J, with 9 bases in the middle. The CDR3 extends over 13 amino acids. CDR1 and CDR2 (germline): SGHTA, FQGNSA. The CDR3, as DNA: TGTGCCAGCAGCTTAGACCCGGTGCAGACCCAGTACTTC. As protein: CASSLDPVQTQYF.

The gene calls are TRBV6-5 and TRBJ2-7, with 9 bases lining up with TRBD1. Germline V CDR1 and CDR2: MNHEY, SVGAGI. This CDR3 comprises 15 residues. V trimming: 2 bases; J trimming: 1 base; junction bases outside the gene matches: 3. CDR3 coding DNA: TGTGCCAGCAGTTACGAAGGGACAGGGTCCTACGAGCAGTACTTC. Amino acids: CASSYEGTGSYEQYF.

This clone was counted a few times. The chain combines TRBV11-2 with TRBJ1-1; D might be TRBD1 (6 bases). The CDR3 consists of 14 residues. V was pared by 6 bases and J by 5 bases, with 16 bases between. The germline V gene encodes CDR1 SGHAT and CDR2 FQNNGV. CDR3 residues: CASSSQGTGTEAFF. The CDR3, as DNA: TGTGCCAGCAGTTCACAGGGCACAGGGACTGAAGCTTTCTTT.

The chain is built from TRBV7-2 and TRBJ1-5; a possible D gene is TRBD1 (5 bases). CDR3 length equals 15 residues. Germline CDR1 is SGHTA and CDR2 is FQGNSA. The V end was cut by 6 bases, the J end by 7 bases, with 19 bases between. CDR3 nucleotides: TGTGCCAGCAGTCAGGACGGTTCTCGGGGGCAGCCCCAGCATTTT. This sequence encodes CASSQDGSRGQPQHF.

The CDR3 DNA reads as TGTGCCAGCAGCGGCGGGGGCCGATACTCCTACGAGCAGTACTTC. Translating gives CASSGGGRYSYEQYF. This chain uses TRBV5-4 with TRBJ2-7, with D tentatively TRBD2 (7 bases). V dropped 4 bases and J dropped 0 bases, with 14 bases sitting between them. In germline, CDR1 is SGHNT, CDR2 YYREEE (reference sequence). CDR3 length: 15 residues.

The V and J genes are TRBV9 and TRBJ1-1; the D is unclear. The germline gives CDR1 SGDLS, CDR2 YYNGEE. V was trimmed by 5 bases and J by 0 bases, leaving 8 bases between them. The CDR3 runs 13 residues. CDR3 loop: CASSTDLNTEAFF. The CDR3 DNA reads as TGTGCCAGCAGTACCGACTTGAACACTGAAGCTTTCTTT.

The table lists this clone with a count of one. The genes are TRBV12-5 and TRBJ2-3, with D unclear. Germline values: CDR1 LGHNT, CDR2 FRNRAP. The CDR3 runs 13 residues. Trimming removed 7 bases at V and 5 bases at J, with 13 bases between. This CDR3 is CASARGGGDTQYF. The CDR3 DNA sequence: TGTGCTAGTGCCCGAGGCGGCGGAGATACGCAGTATTTT.

V usage is TRBV7-2 and J usage is TRBJ2-2; 7 nucleotides line up with TRBD2. V lost 1 base and J lost 5; bases outside the gene matches: 7. CDR3 length equals 16 residues. Germline V gene data show CDR1 as SGHTA and CDR2 as FQGNSA. Written as DNA, the CDR3 is TGTGCCAGCAGCTTAGGGTGGGGGACTAAGACCGGGGAGCTGTTTTTT. Translation: CASSLGWGTKTGELFF.

This chain connects TRBV5-4 to TRBJ2-7, with TRBD2 as a possible D gene (5 bases). Per the germline V gene, CDR1 is SGHNT and CDR2 is YYREEE (reference sequence). This CDR3 comprises 14 residues. V was pared by 4 bases and J by 5 bases, with 16 bases between. The CDR3 region is CASSPNPGSDEQYF. As DNA, the CDR3 is TGTGCCAGCAGCCCCAACCCGGGGTCGGACGAGCAGTACTTC.

This clone showed up just a few times. The V call is TRBV19, the J call TRBJ1-2; 7 bases fit TRBD1. This CDR3 is built from 12 residues. The junction had 8 bases not matched to a gene; V was cut back by 8 bases and J by 8 bases. Looked up from germline, CDR1 is LNHDA and CDR2 is SQIVND (reference sequence). As DNA, the CDR3 is TGTGCCAGTTCCGGGACAGCATGGGGCTACACCTTC. Translating gives CASSGTAWGYTF. Full variable domain (remainder filled in from reference TRBV19 and TRBJ1-2): DGGITQSPKYLFRKEGQNVTLSCEQNLNHDAMYWYRQDPGQGLRLIYYSQIVNDFQKGDIAEGYSVSREKKESFPLTVTSAQKNPTAFYLCASSGTAWGYTFGSGTRLTVV.